The 32 T cell receptor beta chains below come from one sample, sequenced in a study of blood T cell repertoires in COVID-19. Sequencing used immunoSEQ multiplex PCR; TCRdb keeps in-frame clones, though not all of them. The sample has 300,000 or so clones, 90% seen once; the top ten hold around 1.1%. Material for sequencing was PBMCs or T cells enriched from blood (not recorded which). These receptors were collected from a woman between 25 and 40 years old who had recovered from COVID-19.

This sequence joins TRBV7-2 and TRBJ2-7; D may be TRBD1 (6 bases). The CDR3 runs 15 residues. Germline-derived CDR1 and CDR2 are SGHTA and FQGNSA. Trimming removed 5 bases at V and 5 bases at J, with 19 bases between. The DNA for the CDR3 is TGTGCCAGCAGCCGCGACTGGGGGCGCTTCAACGAGCAGTACTTC. This sequence encodes CASSRDWGRFNEQYF.

V is TRBV27 and J is TRBJ2-2; D gene unclear. The CDR3 extends over 13 amino acids. Germline assignment: CDR1 MNHEY and CDR2 SMNVEV (reference sequence). V lost 7 bases to trimming and J lost 6 bases, with 12 bases between them. CDR3 nucleotide sequence: TGTGCCAGCACCCTAAATGGGCCCGGGGAGCTGTTTTTT. This sequence encodes CASTLNGPGELFF.

This clone appeared a single time. V usage is TRBV19 and J usage is TRBJ2-1; D gene unclear. The CDR3 is made up of 17 amino acids. CDR1 and CDR2 from the germline V gene are LNHDA and SQIVND (reference sequence). Trimming removed 10 bases from V and 0 bases from J, with 22 bases in between. The CDR3 nucleotides are TGTGCCACCTCAAAACTAAACAAAGCGAGCTCCTACAATGAGCAGTTCTTC. Amino acid sequence: CATSKLNKASSYNEQFF.

The chain carries TRBV5-4 and TRBJ2-7; D possibly corresponds to TRBD1 (6 bases). Germline CDR1 SGHNT, CDR2 YYREEE (reference sequence). The V gene lost 5 bases and the J gene lost 0 bases, with 12 bases spanning the gap. The CDR3 has 14 amino acids. CDR3 loop: CASSFQGISYEQYF. As DNA, the CDR3 is TGTGCCAGCAGTTTCCAGGGGATCTCCTACGAGCAGTACTTC.

In DNA, the CDR3 is TGTGCCAGCAGCCAATGGGGACAGCTTGAAAAACTGTTTTTT. Translation gives CASSQWGQLEKLFF. J is TRBJ1-4 and V is TRBV3-1 (or the pseudogene TRBV3-2); TRBD1 agrees at 7 bases. The CDR3 is 14 amino acids. The J segment lost 7 bases and the V segment lost 2 bases, leaving 4 bases of the junction unmatched. Per germline, CDR1 LGHDT and CDR2 YNNKEL (reference sequence).

The chain uses TRBV4-1 and TRBJ2-7, with 7 bases aligning to TRBD2. Germline CDR1 is MGHRA and CDR2 is YSYEKL. This CDR3 contains 14 residues. After removal of 6 bases from V and 3 bases from J, the junction contained 8 bases not matched to a gene. DNA of the CDR3: TGCGCCAGCAGTACGCTAAGCGGGAACTACGAGCAGTACTTC. Residues: CASSTLSGNYEQYF.

The V and J genes are TRBV7-2 and TRBJ2-7, with 9 positions matching TRBD1. The ends lost 2 bases at V and 3 bases at J; junction bases unmatched: 5. This CDR3 is 15 amino acids long. The V gene's germline CDR1 is SGHTA and CDR2 FQGNSA. CDR3 nucleotide sequence: TGTGCCAGCAGCTTAAAGGACAGGGGCAACTACGAGCAGTACTTC. Translated, it gives CASSLKDRGNYEQYF.

The rearrangement joins TRBV5-6 to TRBJ2-5, with a tentative D call TRBD2 (6 bases). V lost 4 bases, J lost 5 bases, and 27 bases lay in between. Per the germline V gene, CDR1 is SGHDT and CDR2 is YYEEEE. The CDR3 consists of 18 residues. The CDR3 reads CASSPAEGLRDYWETQYF. CDR3 DNA sequence: TGTGCCAGCAGCCCGGCGGAGGGCCTAAGGGATTACTGGGAGACCCAGTACTTC.

V gene TRBV5-6 combines with J gene TRBJ2-2, with 9 nucleotides matching TRBD1. V shed 2 bases, J shed 3 bases, and the junction held 5 bases outside the gene matches. The CDR3 has 16 residues. Per germline, CDR1 SGHDT and CDR2 YYEEEE. CDR3 bases: TGTGCCAGCAGCTTACAGGGGGCGACTGACACCGGGGAGCTGTTTTTT. Translating it yields CASSLQGATDTGELFF.

The V call is TRBV6-2 or TRBV6-3, the J call TRBJ1-5; TRBD1 agrees at 9 bases. The length of the CDR3 is 16 residues. Germline CDR1 MNHEY, CDR2 SVGEGT. V shed 6 bases, J shed 6 bases, and the junction held 12 bases outside the gene matches. The CDR3 bases are TGTGCCAGCAGCCGCCAACAGGGGGCGGTCGGTCAGCCCCAGCATTTT. Its protein product is CASSRQQGAVGQPQHF.

The chain combines TRBV28 with TRBJ1-4, with D hard to call. The CDR3 totals 13 residues. Germline loops: CDR1 MDHEN, CDR2 SYDVKM. V was cut by 7 bases and J by 0 bases, with 6 bases left in between. In nucleotides, the CDR3 is TGTGCCAGCAACAGCCCAACTAATGAAAAACTGTTTTTT. This encodes CASNSPTNEKLFF.

The chain recombines TRBV7-3 with TRBJ2-2; TRBD1 might be the D (5 bases). V was clipped by 2 bases and J by 6 bases, with 13 bases between them. Germline CDR1 SGHTA, CDR2 FQGTGA. This CDR3 spans 15 amino acids. CDR3 region: CASSLDGRVAGELFF. CDR3 sequence (DNA): TGTGCCAGCAGCTTAGACGGCAGGGTTGCCGGGGAGCTGTTTTTT.

V usage is TRBV10-3 and J usage is TRBJ2-7, with 10 bases aligning to TRBD1. With V trimmed by 5 bases and J by 1 base, 5 bases remained unmatched. From germline, CDR1 is ENHRY and CDR2 SYGVKD. This CDR3 comprises 15 residues. CDR3 in DNA: TGTGCCATCAGTCGGGGACAGGGGCATTCCTACGAGCAGTACTTC. Encoded protein: CAISRGQGHSYEQYF.

The chain has TRBV12-3 or TRBV12-4 and TRBJ1-3; D possibly corresponds to TRBD1 (6 bases). The CDR3 is 13 residues long. V lost 6 bases to trimming and J lost 4 bases, with 10 bases between them. CDR3 nucleotide sequence: TGTGCCAGCAGCGCGGACAGCGGAAACACCATATATTTT. Translating gives CASSADSGNTIYF.

The chain carries TRBV6-5 and TRBJ1-6; D may be TRBD1 (6 bases). CDR1 is MNHEY, CDR2 SVGAGI, per germline. The CDR3 totals 16 residues. With 4 bases removed from V and 2 bases from J, the gap between germline ends came to 12 bases. CDR3 residues: CASSFTGITYNSPLHF. The CDR3, as DNA: TGTGCCAGCAGTTTCACAGGGATTACCTATAATTCACCCCTCCACTTT.

This chain uses TRBV6-1 with TRBJ1-2; the match to TRBD1 covers 8 bases. Germline-derived CDR1 and CDR2 are MNHNS and SASEGT. The J segment lost 8 bases and the V segment lost 1 base, leaving 9 bases of the junction unmatched. This CDR3 spans 15 amino acids. The CDR3 DNA sequence: TGTGCCAGCAGTGAAGGGACAGGGATTTATCGGGGCTACACCTTC. Protein sequence: CASSEGTGIYRGYTF.

V gene TRBV4-1 combines with J gene TRBJ1-5; 8 positions match TRBD1. This CDR3 spans 18 amino acids. Germline loops: CDR1 MGHRA, CDR2 YSYEKL. V lost 2 bases to trimming and J lost 7 bases; unmatched junction nucleotides: 16. CDR3: CASSQLPQGAGLSQPQHF. The CDR3 DNA reads as TGCGCCAGCAGCCAACTACCCCAGGGGGCAGGTTTGAGCCAGCCCCAGCATTTT.

The V gene is TRBV7-9, the J gene TRBJ2-1; 7 positions match TRBD2. Germline values: CDR1 SEHNR, CDR2 FQNEAQ (reference sequence). The CDR3 sequence is 15 residues long. Trimming cost V 5 bases and J 2 bases; bases outside gene matches: 6. Here the CDR3 DNA reads TGTGCCAGCAGCCGGACTAGGGAACCCTACAATGAGCAGTTCTTC. Translation gives CASSRTREPYNEQFF.

V gene TRBV3-1 (or the pseudogene TRBV3-2) combines with J gene TRBJ2-3, with 16 nucleotides matching TRBD2. The CDR3 length is 17 residues. The junction had 4 bases not matched to a gene; V was cut back by 4 bases and J by 3 bases. Germline-derived CDR1 and CDR2 are LGHDT and YNNKEL (reference sequence). The CDR3, as DNA: TGTGCCAGCAGCCTGGGACTAGCGGGAGGGCCGACAGATACGCAGTATTTT. Amino acid sequence: CASSLGLAGGPTDTQYF.

The rearrangement links TRBV27 to TRBJ2-1; TRBD1 is a possible D gene (5 bases). This CDR3 region has 17 residues. Germline V CDR1 and CDR2: MNHEY, SMNVEV (reference sequence). V was clipped by 3 bases and J by 0 bases, with 15 bases between them. The CDR3 region is CASSFRVGPSSYNEQFF. The CDR3 nucleotides are TGTGCCAGCAGTTTTCGGGTGGGGCCTAGCTCCTACAATGAGCAGTTCTTC.

The chain uses TRBV12-3 or TRBV12-4 and TRBJ1-1; D is undetermined. The CDR3 loop spans 12 amino acids. The ends were cut back, 5 bases at V and 3 bases at J, with 7 bases in the middle. CDR3 DNA: TGTGCCAGCAGTCTAACCTACACTGAAGCTTTCTTT. As protein: CASSLTYTEAFF.

The chain carries TRBV2 and TRBJ2-3; unclear D gene. Looked up from germline, CDR1 is SNHLY and CDR2 is FYNNEI. The CDR3 extends over 14 amino acids. Trimming took off 6 bases at V and 2 bases at J, with 12 bases between the two ends. The CDR3 sequence: CASRGSLPTDTQYF. The CDR3 DNA sequence: TGTGCCAGCAGGGGCTCTCTCCCCACAGATACGCAGTATTTT.

As concerns this clone: A read error may produce the germline difference seen at one junction end. In DNA, the CDR3 is TGTGCTAGCAGCTCTTCTGACAGCAACAATGAGCAGTTCTTC. It specifies CASSSSDSNNEQFF. The chain uses TRBV7-7 and TRBJ2-1, with D possibly matching TRBD1 (5 bases). Germline CDR1 and CDR2: SSHAT and FNYEAQ (reference sequence). The CDR3 spans 14 residues.

The chain recombines TRBV27 with TRBJ1-5, with 8 nucleotides matching TRBD1. CDR1 and CDR2 (germline): MNHEY, SMNVEV (reference sequence). J gave up 3 bases and V 5 bases, and 6 bases lay outside the gene matches. This CDR3 contains 15 residues. CDR3 sequence reads: CASSQPGQVNQPQHF. CDR3 in DNA: TGTGCCAGCAGTCAACCGGGACAGGTCAATCAGCCCCAGCATTTT.

V is TRBV30 and J is TRBJ2-7; 7 positions agree with TRBD2. With 4 bases clipped from V and 4 bases from J, the junction kept 4 bases outside the gene matches. Germline V gene lookup returns CDR1 GTSNPN and CDR2 SVGIG (reference sequence). The CDR3 is 12 amino acids. DNA of the CDR3: TGTGCCTGGACCTCCGGGGGGTACGAGCAGTACTTC. Its translation: CAWTSGGYEQYF.

The chain has TRBV27 and TRBJ2-3; the match to TRBD2 covers 9 bases. CDR3 length: 20 residues. Germline lookup yields CDR1 MNHEY and CDR2 SMNVEV (reference sequence). J was trimmed by 0 bases and V by 1 base; bases with no gene match: 14. The DNA for the CDR3 is TGTGCCAGCAGTTTATTAGGGTTTGGGCCTAGCGGGGCTAGCACAGATACGCAGTATTTT. Translated, it gives CASSLLGFGPSGASTDTQYF.

The rearrangement joins TRBV28 to TRBJ2-1; 8 nucleotides match TRBD1. The CDR3 is 15 residues long. Germline loops: CDR1 MDHEN, CDR2 SYDVKM. V lost 3 bases to trimming and J lost 4 bases; unmatched junction nucleotides: 5. The CDR3 DNA reads TGTGCCAGCAGTTTGACAGGGGTGTTTTACAATGAGCAGTTCTTC. It codes for CASSLTGVFYNEQFF.

V is TRBV19 and J is TRBJ2-2, with 12 positions matching TRBD2. The CDR3 runs 17 residues. Trimming removed 4 bases from V and 2 bases from J; junction bases left unmatched: 5. CDR1 and CDR2 (germline): LNHDA, SQIVND (reference sequence). DNA of the CDR3: TGTGCCAGTAGTACCCGAGGACTAGCGGGAAACACCGGGGAGCTGTTTTTT. Its protein product is CASSTRGLAGNTGELFF.

The CDR3 bases are TGTGCCAGCAGCAGATTCGAGGGCTACGAGCAGTACTTC. It codes for CASSRFEGYEQYF. The chain links TRBV13 to TRBJ2-7, with D perhaps TRBD2 (5 bases). Trimming removed 5 bases at V and 3 bases at J, with 11 bases between. CDR1 and CDR2 (germline): PRHDT, FYEKMQ (reference sequence). The CDR3 length is 13 residues.

The gene calls are TRBV12-3 or TRBV12-4 and TRBJ1-2, with D possibly matching TRBD1 (5 bases). The CDR3 runs to 13 residues. V was clipped by 6 bases and J by 7 bases, with 15 bases between them. DNA for the CDR3: TGTGCCAGCAGATGGGAGGGGTCTGGTGGCTACACCTTC. Amino acid sequence: CASRWEGSGGYTF.

The chain carries TRBV4-3 and TRBJ1-1; D is unclear. The V gene's germline CDR1 is LGHNA and CDR2 YSLEER. This CDR3 spans 17 amino acids. V lost 0 bases and J 0 bases, leaving 14 bases between the germline ends. CDR3 nucleotide sequence: TGCGCCAGCAGCCAAGATACGTGGGCCGGAATGAACACTGAAGCTTTCTTT. Translation: CASSQDTWAGMNTEAFF.

The chain employs TRBV4-2 and TRBJ1-4, with 7 bases fitting TRBD1. Germline loops: CDR1 LGHNA, CDR2 YNFKEQ. CDR3 length equals 16 residues. Unmatched junction bases numbered 11, after V lost 2 bases and J lost 8 bases. DNA for the CDR3: TGTGCCAGCAGCCAACCATGGACAGGTGAAGGAGAAAAACTGTTTTTT. Encoded protein: CASSQPWTGEGEKLFF.